This T cell receptor (beta chain) comes out of a study of CD8+ T cells in alopecia areata. V dropped 0 bases and J dropped 3 bases, with 6 bases sitting between them. CDR1 SQVTM and CDR2 ANQGSEA come from the germline V gene. This CDR3 comprises 12 residues. This clone has more than one count but fewer than ten. Reverse transcription of extracted RNA yielded cDNA, which provided the sequencing template. Repertoires were generated with immunoSEQ multiplex PCR, while TCRdb's copy carries only in-frame clones and drops some. The profile shows approximately 120,000 clones, around 45% of them singletons. The clonotype originates from a human donor with alopecia areata. The sample comprised NKG2D-low CD8+ T cells sorted from blood. This rearrangement joins TRBV29-1 to TRBJ2-7; D is unclear. The CDR3 nucleotides are TGCAGCGTTGAAGACTCTATCTACGAGCAGTACTTC. Translating it yields CSVEDSIYEQYF.